The present T cell receptor (beta chain) was sequenced within a study of preoperative IRX-2 immunotherapy in early breast cancer. This table comes from immunoSEQ multiplex PCR, and its TCRdb copy is limited to in-frame clones, with some not included. Among 60,000 or so clones, roughly 95% were seen once, and the ten largest hold around 1.7%. V shed 5 bases and J 4 bases; nucleotides not matched to a gene: 7. Germline loops: CDR1 MDHEN, CDR2 SYDVKM. The CDR3 extends over 16 amino acids. Treatment: preoperative locoregional IRX-2 cytokine immunotherapy. Preoperative locoregional IRX-2 cytokine immunotherapy was tested in the phase Ib source study.

The chain has TRBV28 and TRBJ2-1; 11 positions agree with TRBD2. The sequence derives from a human donor with breast cancer. Sample collection occurred from a patient treated with IRX-2 immunotherapy. The CDR3 loop is CASSQWTSGPYNEQFF. The CDR3, as DNA: TGTGCCAGCAGTCAATGGACTAGCGGGCCATACAATGAGCAGTTCTTC. The entire variable domain, with the rest obtained from reference TRBV28 and TRBJ2-1, is as follows: DVKVTQSSRYLVKRTGEKVFLECVQDMDHENMFWYRQDPGLGLRLIYFSYDVKMKEKGDIPEGYSVSREKKERFSLILESASTNQTSMYLCASSQWTSGPYNEQFFGPGTRLTVL.